These 31 T cell receptor beta chains were all obtained from the same sample, sequenced in a study of blood T cell repertoires in COVID-19. The data were produced by immunoSEQ multiplex PCR, yet TCRdb's version contains in-frame clones alone and is incomplete. The data hold about 250,000 clones, with about 80% observed a single time. Sequenced sample: peripheral blood. Source of these receptors: a man older than 75 with acute or convalescent COVID-19.

The count of this clone is one. The rearrangement links TRBV4-1 to TRBJ1-6, with 8 nucleotides matching TRBD1. The V gene's germline CDR1 is MGHRA and CDR2 YSYEKL. J lost 0 bases, V lost 4 bases, and 11 bases had no gene match. The CDR3 loop spans 19 amino acids. This CDR3 reads CASSPTPGQGNSYNSPLHF. CDR3 nucleotides: TGCGCCAGCAGCCCTACGCCTGGACAGGGCAACTCCTATAATTCACCCCTCCACTTT.

The rearrangement joins TRBV2 to TRBJ2-7; 7 bases align to TRBD1. The CDR3 extends over 15 amino acids. Germline V CDR1 and CDR2: SNHLY, FYNNEI. Trimming cost V 7 bases and J 0 bases; bases outside gene matches: 9. Here the CDR3 reads CASILGQISSYEQYF. The CDR3 coding sequence is TGTGCCAGCATTCTGGGACAGATTAGCTCCTACGAGCAGTACTTC.

The chain uses TRBV28 and TRBJ1-1; no reliable D call. CDR1 is MDHEN, CDR2 SYDVKM, per germline. V shed 5 bases and J shed 1 base, with 17 bases lying between them. The CDR3 totals 16 residues. Here the CDR3 reads CASSPELGVRNTEAFF. The DNA of the CDR3 is TGTGCCAGCAGTCCCGAACTCGGGGTTAGGAACACTGAAGCTTTCTTT.

The CDR3 spells CASSQELAGGYNEQFF. The CDR3 DNA is TGCGCCAGCAGCCAAGAACTAGCGGGAGGATACAATGAGCAGTTCTTC. This chain connects TRBV4-1 to TRBJ2-1; 12 nucleotides line up with TRBD2. V lost 0 bases, J lost 4 bases, and 1 base stayed unmatched. This CDR3 has 16 residues. Germline CDR1 MGHRA, CDR2 YSYEKL.

The chain combines TRBV19 with TRBJ1-5; D unresolved. The CDR3 totals 14 residues. The germline V and J ends were trimmed by 3 bases and 6 bases, with 12 bases remaining between them. Germline values: CDR1 LNHDA, CDR2 SQIVND (reference sequence). The CDR3 loop is CASSIGWEGQPQHF. CDR3 bases: TGTGCCAGTAGTATTGGGTGGGAGGGTCAGCCCCAGCATTTT.

Relative to its sample, this clone is medium-sized. CDR3 in DNA: TGTGCCAGCAGCCCGGACAGTTTCACGGCTGAGCAGTTCTTC. Its protein is CASSPDSFTAEQFF. The V gene is TRBV7-9, the J gene TRBJ2-1, with a possible D match to TRBD1 (6 bases). V dropped 5 bases and J dropped 9 bases, with 17 bases sitting between them. CDR1 is SEHNR and CDR2 is FQNEAQ in the germline V gene (reference sequence). The CDR3 has 14 residues. The variable domain in full, with the rest retrieved from reference TRBV7-9 and TRBJ2-1, is DTGVSQNPRHKITKRGQNVTFRCDPISEHNRLYWYRQTLGQGPEFLTYFQNEAQLEKSRLLSDRFSAERPKGSFSTLEIQRTEQGDSAMYLCASSPDSFTAEQFFGPGTRLTVL.

Only a few counts were recorded for this clone. The genes are TRBV7-2 and TRBJ2-3; 10 bases match TRBD2. The V segment lost 2 bases and the J segment 6 bases; nucleotides outside the gene matches: 11. CDR3 length: 17 amino acids. Germline V lookup: CDR1 SGHTA, CDR2 FQGNSA. CDR3: CASSLQRSSGSADTQYF. The CDR3 bases are TGTGCCAGCAGCTTACAGCGGTCTAGCGGGAGTGCGGATACGCAGTATTTT.

This clone occurred once. This sequence joins TRBV19 and TRBJ1-1; a weak D match, TRBD1 (6 bases). V was trimmed by 3 bases and J by 0 bases, leaving 14 bases between them. Germline V gene lookup returns CDR1 LNHDA and CDR2 SQIVND (reference sequence). The length of the CDR3 is 16 residues. CDR3 loop: CASSIIHRAMNTEAFF. The CDR3 DNA sequence: TGTGCCAGTAGTATCATACACAGGGCAATGAACACTGAAGCTTTCTTT.

The rearrangement uses TRBV7-3 and TRBJ1-1; the match to TRBD1 covers 7 bases. Germline-derived CDR1 and CDR2 are SGHTA and FQGTGA. With 2 bases clipped from V and 4 bases from J, the junction kept 4 bases outside the gene matches. This CDR3 spans 14 amino acids. CDR3 protein: CASSLGDSRTEAFF. CDR3 sequence (DNA): TGTGCCAGCAGCTTAGGGGACAGCCGCACTGAAGCTTTCTTT.

This chain joins TRBV5-1 and TRBJ2-1; no definite D call. Germline V gives CDR1 SGHRS, CDR2 YFSETQ. The V gene lost 2 bases and the J gene lost 1 base, with 7 bases spanning the gap. The CDR3 length is 14 residues. This chain's CDR3 is CASSFLESYNEQFF. CDR3 sequence (DNA): TGCGCCAGCAGCTTCCTCGAGTCCTACAATGAGCAGTTCTTC.

J is TRBJ1-1 and V is TRBV3-1 (or the pseudogene TRBV3-2); no clear D. V was trimmed by 2 bases and J by 3 bases, leaving 4 bases between them. This CDR3 contains 12 residues. CDR1 LGHDT and CDR2 YNNKEL come from the germline V gene (reference sequence). The DNA of the CDR3 is TGTGCCAGCAGCCAACGGGACACTGAAGCTTTCTTT. This codes for CASSQRDTEAFF.

The chain combines TRBV23-1 with TRBJ1-1; TRBD1 agrees at 10 bases. TRBV23-1 is annotated as an ORF whose role is uncertain. The CDR3 is made up of 19 amino acids. Trimming removed 2 bases from V and 5 bases from J; junction bases left unmatched: 17. The CDR3 DNA follows: TGCGCCAGCAGTCAAGCTACCGGGACAGGGGAGGGCCTCGGAACTGAAGCTTTCTTT. This encodes CASSQATGTGEGLGTEAFF.

This chain links TRBV3-1 (or the pseudogene TRBV3-2) with TRBJ1-1; TRBD1 aligns across 10 bases. V lost 0 bases, J lost 4 bases, and 5 bases stayed unmatched. The V gene's germline CDR1 is LGHDT and CDR2 YNNKEL (reference sequence). CDR3 length: 16 residues. Here the CDR3 reads CASSQDRTGGRTEAFF. The CDR3 DNA reads TGTGCCAGCAGCCAAGACCGGACAGGGGGACGCACTGAAGCTTTCTTT.

This clone was observed a handful of times. This chain uses TRBV6-4 with TRBJ2-2; 7 nucleotides match TRBD1. This CDR3 region has 16 residues. Germline values: CDR1 MRHNA, CDR2 SNTAGT. The V segment lost 2 bases and the J segment 1 base; nucleotides outside the gene matches: 4. The CDR3 DNA follows: TGTGCCAGCAGTGACATGTACAGGGGGAACACCGGGGAGCTGTTTTTT. This codes for CASSDMYRGNTGELFF.

This clone was recorded only once. The gene calls are TRBV5-1 and TRBJ2-5; weak D call: TRBD1 (6 bases). CDR1 is SGHRS and CDR2 is YFSETQ in the germline V gene. Trimming cost V 2 bases and J 1 base, with 12 bases left between them. The CDR3 is 15 amino acids. The CDR3 DNA reads TGCGCCAGCAGCTTCCTCCGGGACACCCAAGAGACCCAGTACTTC. Amino acid sequence: CASSFLRDTQETQYF. Full variable domain (outside the CDR3, taken from reference TRBV5-1 and TRBJ2-5): KAGVTQTPRYLIKTRGQQVTLSCSPISGHRSVSWYQQTPGQGLQFLFEYFSETQRNKGNFPGRFSGRQFSNSRSEMNVSTLELGDSALYLCASSFLRDTQETQYFGPGTRLLVL.

This chain uses TRBV28 with TRBJ1-2; D ambiguous. The CDR3 extends over 14 amino acids. CDR1 MDHEN and CDR2 SYDVKM come from the germline V gene. Trimming cost V 2 bases and J 5 bases, with 12 bases left between them. The CDR3 sequence is CASSLVRHGYGYTF. The CDR3 DNA reads TGTGCCAGCAGTTTAGTCCGTCACGGTTATGGCTACACCTTC.

J is TRBJ1-6 and V is TRBV27; the D gene is possibly TRBD1 (6 bases). The V end was cut by 5 bases, the J end by 10 bases, with 15 bases between. The CDR3 covers 14 residues. The germline gives CDR1 MNHEY, CDR2 SMNVEV (reference sequence). Here the CDR3 reads CASSQGTRESPLHF. CDR3 DNA sequence: TGTGCCAGCAGTCAGGGGACAAGGGAGTCACCCCTCCACTTT.

V and J are TRBV28 and TRBJ1-4, with a weak D call TRBD1 (5 bases). Germline V gene sequence: CDR1 MDHEN, CDR2 SYDVKM. CDR3 length equals 14 residues. V shed 4 bases and J shed 5 bases, with 11 bases lying between them. The CDR3 DNA is TGTGCCAGCAGTTGGGGGGATGTAAATGAAAAACTGTTTTTT. Residues: CASSWGDVNEKLFF.

A remark on this clone: This same CDR3 is encoded by further DNA sequences in the sample. V usage is TRBV27 and J usage is TRBJ2-3; 10 positions match TRBD2. Per the germline V gene, CDR1 is MNHEY and CDR2 is SMNVEV (reference sequence). J lost 1 base, V lost 7 bases, and 5 bases had no gene match. This CDR3 region has 15 residues. The CDR3 nucleotides are TGTGCCAGCACACCACTAGCGGGGCGCACAGATACGCAGTATTTT. This sequence encodes CASTPLAGRTDTQYF.

The chain recombines TRBV7-3 with TRBJ2-1, with 8 positions matching TRBD2. Germline CDR1 SGHTA, CDR2 FQGTGA. V lost 5 bases and J lost 0; bases outside the gene matches: 6. This CDR3 is built from 16 residues. In DNA, the CDR3 is TGTGCCAGCAGCCTCCAGCGGGGGAGCTCCTACAATGAGCAGTTCTTC. Its protein product is CASSLQRGSSYNEQFF.

V and J are TRBV4-2 and TRBJ1-2, with TRBD1 matching over 9 bases. With 0 bases clipped from V and 7 bases from J, the junction kept 9 bases outside the gene matches. This CDR3 spans 16 amino acids. Germline V gene sequence: CDR1 LGHNA, CDR2 YNFKEQ. For the CDR3, the DNA is TGTGCCAGCAGCCAAGATCAAGGGACAGGGAAGCCTGGCTACACCTTC. Translation: CASSQDQGTGKPGYTF.

The chain uses TRBV6-6 and TRBJ2-3; 12 bases map to TRBD2. CDR3 length: 15 residues. The germline V gene encodes CDR1 MNHNY and CDR2 SVGAGI (reference sequence). Losses at the gene ends were 5 bases for V and 2 bases for J; bases not matched to a gene: 2. The CDR3 region has the DNA TGTGCCAGCAGTCGGACTAGCGGGGACACAGATACGCAGTATTTT. Protein sequence: CASSRTSGDTDTQYF.

This clone came up once. The V call is TRBV11-3, the J call TRBJ2-1; 13 bases line up with TRBD2. V gave up 1 base and J gave up 0 bases; unmatched junction bases: 3. CDR3 length: 18 amino acids. CDR1 is SGHNT, CDR2 YENEEA, per germline. The CDR3 region is CASSLGWTSGSSYNEQFF. The CDR3 coding sequence is TGTGCCAGCAGCTTAGGGTGGACTAGCGGGAGCTCCTACAATGAGCAGTTCTTC.

The chain recombines TRBV7-3 with TRBJ2-1, with D possibly matching TRBD1 (5 bases). With 3 bases removed from V and 8 bases from J, the gap between germline ends came to 11 bases. The CDR3 spans 13 residues. Germline V gives CDR1 SGHTA, CDR2 FQGTGA. The DNA for the CDR3 is TGTGCCAGCAGCTTTGGGGCGTACGATGAGCAGTTCTTC. Residues: CASSFGAYDEQFF.

The chain carries TRBV6-5 and TRBJ1-4, with a possible D match to TRBD1 (6 bases). The CDR3 is made up of 15 amino acids. The V and J ends lost 4 bases and 4 bases respectively, with 13 bases between them. Germline CDR1 MNHEY, CDR2 SVGAGI. CDR3 in amino acids: CASSWGGGRNEKLFF. In nucleotides, the CDR3 is TGTGCCAGCAGTTGGGGAGGGGGGCGTAATGAAAAACTGTTTTTT.

This chain links TRBV3-1 (or the pseudogene TRBV3-2) with TRBJ2-7; D might be TRBD1 (6 bases). CDR3 length equals 15 residues. Trimming took off 2 bases at V and 2 bases at J, with 13 bases between the two ends. The germline V gene encodes CDR1 LGHDT and CDR2 YNNKEL (reference sequence). CDR3 residues: CASSQIRGSPYEQYF. DNA of the CDR3: TGTGCCAGCAGCCAAATTAGGGGGTCACCCTACGAGCAGTACTTC.

The rearrangement joins TRBV14 to TRBJ2-7; TRBD2 matches at 10 bases. With V trimmed by 3 bases and J by 4 bases, 12 bases remained unmatched. CDR1 is SGHDN, CDR2 FVKESK, per germline. CDR3 length equals 17 residues. Here the CDR3 DNA reads TGTGCCAGCAGCCACTGGCTAGCGGGAGAGTTTAGGTACGAGCAGTACTTC. It translates to CASSHWLAGEFRYEQYF.

There are a few counts of this clone. The chain employs TRBV25-1 and TRBJ1-1; maybe TRBD1 (5 bases). Trimming cost V 1 base and J 3 bases, with 12 bases left between them. The CDR3 spans 15 residues. Germline CDR1 reads MGHDK; CDR2 reads SYGVNS. CDR3: CASSEFSGWDTEAFF. The CDR3 DNA is TGTGCCAGCAGTGAATTCTCAGGGTGGGACACTGAAGCTTTCTTT. The entire variable domain, with the rest obtained from reference TRBV25-1 and TRBJ1-1, is as follows: EADIYQTPRYLVIGTGKKITLECSQTMGHDKMYWYQQDPGMELHLIHYSYGVNSTEKGDLSSESTVSRIRTEHFPLTLESARPSHTSQYLCASSEFSGWDTEAFFGQGTRLTVV.

This chain connects TRBV6-5 to TRBJ2-2; tentative D call: TRBD2 (5 bases). CDR3 length: 15 amino acids. Germline CDR1 is MNHEY and CDR2 is SVGAGI. Trimming shortened V by 7 bases and J by 5 bases, and 17 bases separated the two germline ends. The CDR3 loop reads CASNRGGSGTGELFF. CDR3 DNA: TGTGCCAGCAATAGAGGAGGCTCAGGTACCGGGGAGCTGTTTTTT.

This clone came up once. The chain has TRBV11-2 and TRBJ2-7; 12 bases match TRBD2. With V trimmed by 4 bases and J by 0 bases, 4 bases remained unmatched. Germline assignment: CDR1 SGHAT and CDR2 FQNNGV. The length of the CDR3 is 16 residues. In DNA form, the CDR3 reads TGTGCCAGCAGCTCCCAGACTAGCGGGAGCTCCTACGAGCAGTACTTC. Translating it yields CASSSQTSGSSYEQYF.

The V call is TRBV21-1, the J call TRBJ2-1; TRBD2 reflects the table's D call only, with no check against the DNA. TRBV21-1 is deemed a pseudogene. The CDR3 is 20 amino acids. The CDR3 reads CASSPSPGVHPEGSYNEQFF. Here the CDR3 DNA reads TGTGCCAGCAGCCCCTCCCCGGGGGTCCACCCCGAGGGCTCCTACAATGAGCAGTTCTTC.